Listed here are 18 T cell receptor beta chains from one sample, sequenced in a study of T cells in localized non-small cell lung cancer. Method: immunoSEQ multiplex PCR; TCRdb's copy keeps in-frame clones and lacks some. Of approximately 33,000 clones in the sample, around nine tenths are singletons; the top ten hold roughly 7.4%. Specimen: peripheral blood, collected before any cancer treatment. The receptors come from a female donor of 60 years or more with stage I lung adenocarcinoma.

The rearrangement joins TRBV2 to TRBJ2-5, with D maybe TRBD1 (6 bases). This CDR3 spans 11 amino acids. The V end lost 10 bases, the J end lost 3 bases, and 9 bases lay between the germline ends. CDR1 and CDR2 (germline): SNHLY, FYNNEI. CDR3 protein: CATGQKETQYF. The CDR3 region has the DNA TGTGCCACCGGACAGAAAGAGACCCAGTACTTC.

This clone was counted a few times. The chain links TRBV5-6 to TRBJ1-1; no clear D gene. This CDR3 has 12 residues. The germline CDR1 and CDR2 sequences are SGHDT and YYEEEE. V lost 1 base, J lost 5 bases, and 6 bases lay in between. CDR3 bases: TGTGCCAGCAGCTTGTACAGTACTGAAGCTTTCTTT. It is translated as CASSLYSTEAFF. Together with reference TRBV5-6 and TRBJ1-1, the CDR3 gives the full variable domain: DAGVTQSPTHLIKTRGQQVTLRCSPKSGHDTVSWYQQALGQGPQFIFQYYEEEERQRGNFPDRFSGHQFPNYSSELNVNALLLGDSALYLCASSLYSTEAFFGQGTRLTVV.

The chain joins TRBV7-9 to TRBJ2-2; TRBD2 matches at 11 bases. The CDR3 consists of 16 residues. Germline CDR1 is SEHNR and CDR2 is FQNEAQ (reference sequence). The junction had 3 bases not matched to a gene; V was cut back by 5 bases and J by 1 base. In nucleotides, the CDR3 is TGTGCCAGCAGCATTACTAGCGGGGGGAACACCGGGGAGCTGTTTTTT. This sequence encodes CASSITSGGNTGELFF.

The J gene is TRBJ1-3, the V gene TRBV7-8; no definite D call. The V gene lost 4 bases and the J gene lost 1 base, with 8 bases spanning the gap. The CDR3 is made up of 14 amino acids. Germline CDR1 and CDR2: SGHVS and FQNEAQ. CDR3 protein: CASSSGVSGNTIYF. The CDR3 region has the DNA TGTGCCAGCAGCTCAGGCGTTTCTGGAAACACCATATATTTT.

This chain uses TRBV12-5 with TRBJ1-1; possibly TRBD1 for D (6 bases). The CDR3 length is 16 residues. V gave up 0 bases and J gave up 1 base, with 12 bases separating them. Germline V lookup: CDR1 LGHNT, CDR2 FRNRAP. CDR3 loop: CASGLVGGRWNTEAFF. CDR3 nucleotides: TGTGCTAGTGGTTTGGTAGGGGGGCGGTGGAACACTGAAGCTTTCTTT.

This chain uses TRBV19 with TRBJ2-3; 15 positions agree with TRBD2. V gave up 5 bases and J gave up 3 bases; unmatched junction bases: 15. The CDR3 runs to 20 residues. Germline CDR1 and CDR2: LNHDA and SQIVND (reference sequence). The CDR3: CASSRLGTGLAGGLTDTQYF. The CDR3 DNA follows: TGTGCCAGTAGTCGCCTGGGAACCGGACTAGCGGGGGGGCTAACAGATACGCAGTATTTT. The whole variable domain, remainder taken from reference TRBV19 and TRBJ2-3, is DGGITQSPKYLFRKEGQNVTLSCEQNLNHDAMYWYRQDPGQGLRLIYYSQIVNDFQKGDIAEGYSVSREKKESFPLTVTSAQKNPTAFYLCASSRLGTGLAGGLTDTQYFGPGTRLTVL.

The chain carries TRBV6-4 and TRBJ1-2; TRBD1 matches at 11 bases. Trimming at V came to 6 bases and at J to 3 bases, leaving 9 bases not matched to a gene. The germline gives CDR1 MRHNA, CDR2 SNTAGT. The CDR3 consists of 16 residues. The CDR3 bases are TGTGCCAGCAGCCCAACTGGGACAGGGGGTTACTATGGCTACACCTTC. It specifies CASSPTGTGGYYGYTF.

The chain uses TRBV6-1 and TRBJ2-5; 8 bases fit TRBD1. V was pared by 6 bases and J by 4 bases, with 7 bases of the junction left unmatched. Per germline, CDR1 MNHNS and CDR2 SASEGT. The length of the CDR3 is 14 residues. As DNA, the CDR3 is TGTGCCAGCAGAAGGACAGGGCGGGGAGAGACCCAGTACTTC. Its translation: CASRRTGRGETQYF.

The chain combines TRBV28 with TRBJ2-2; TRBD1 is a possible D gene (5 bases). The germline V and J ends were trimmed by 6 bases and 7 bases, with 12 bases remaining between them. This CDR3 comprises 13 residues. Germline V CDR1 and CDR2: MDHEN, SYDVKM. CDR3 sequence: CASSLGRGGELFF. CDR3 coding DNA: TGTGCCAGCAGCCTCGGAAGGGGCGGGGAGCTGTTTTTT.

This chain links TRBV28 with TRBJ1-5, with a tentative D call TRBD1 (5 bases). Germline V gene lookup returns CDR1 MDHEN and CDR2 SYDVKM. Between the trimmed V and J ends, which lost 3 bases and 10 bases, there was a span of 19 bases. The CDR3 length is 15 residues. In nucleotides, the CDR3 is TGTGCCAGCAGTTTGGGCGGGGGAAGCATCTCTCCCCAGCATTTT. Encoded protein: CASSLGGGSISPQHF.

This chain links TRBV28 with TRBJ2-7; D not resolved. Trimming removed 5 bases at V and 2 bases at J, with 10 bases between. The CDR3 is 13 amino acids. CDR1 is MDHEN and CDR2 is SYDVKM in the germline V gene. CDR3 residues: CASSPQSTYEQYV. The CDR3 DNA is TGTGCCAGCAGTCCCCAGAGCACCTACGAGCAGTACGTC.

This rearrangement joins TRBV14 to TRBJ2-1; D may be TRBD1 (6 bases). Germline loops: CDR1 SGHDN, CDR2 FVKESK. The CDR3 spans 16 residues. V was pared by 1 base and J by 4 bases, with 14 bases between. CDR3 amino acids: CASSQAPNTGYNEQFF. The CDR3 DNA sequence: TGTGCCAGCAGCCAAGCTCCGAATACAGGGTACAATGAGCAGTTCTTC.

The chain carries TRBV5-6 and TRBJ1-6; TRBD1 matches 7 bases. V shed 0 bases, J shed 11 bases, and the junction held 14 bases outside the gene matches. The germline gives CDR1 SGHDT, CDR2 YYEEEE. The CDR3 loop spans 17 amino acids. As DNA, the CDR3 is TGTGCCAGCAGCTTGGCCCATGGGGGGACAGTCGATCCACCCCTCCACTTT. Protein product: CASSLAHGGTVDPPLHF.

This clone was counted once. The chain uses TRBV10-3 and TRBJ2-3; D ambiguous. Trimming removed 7 bases at V and 2 bases at J, with 13 bases between. CDR3 length: 14 amino acids. CDR1 ENHRY and CDR2 SYGVKD come from the germline V gene. This chain's CDR3 is CAITGPAITDTQYF. The CDR3 DNA reads as TGTGCCATCACCGGGCCTGCGATCACAGATACGCAGTATTTT.

J is TRBJ1-2 and V is TRBV28, with D uncertain. The CDR3 is 14 residues long. Germline CDR1 is MDHEN and CDR2 is SYDVKM. The V gene lost 1 base and the J gene lost 0 bases, with 6 bases spanning the gap. This CDR3 reads CASSLLGANYGYTF. CDR3 in DNA: TGTGCCAGCAGTTTATTAGGAGCTAACTATGGCTACACCTTC.

CDR3 in amino acids: CASSQEQGVTQYF. For the CDR3, the DNA is TGTGCCAGCAGCCAAGAACAGGGAGTAACCCAGTACTTC. The V gene is TRBV14, the J gene TRBJ2-5; tentatively, D is TRBD1 (6 bases). This CDR3 has 13 residues. V lost 0 bases, J lost 8 bases, and 10 bases lay in between. Germline CDR1 reads SGHDN; CDR2 reads FVKESK.

This chain connects TRBV19 to TRBJ2-3; 11 nucleotides match TRBD2. The germline V gene encodes CDR1 LNHDA and CDR2 SQIVND (reference sequence). The CDR3 is 16 amino acids. J gave up 5 bases and V 1 base, and 5 bases lay outside the gene matches. Here the CDR3 reads CASSIVLAGGRDTQYF. Written as DNA, the CDR3 is TGTGCCAGTAGTATAGTGCTAGCGGGGGGAAGAGATACGCAGTATTTT.

The V gene is TRBV10-3, the J gene TRBJ1-2; 10 bases fit TRBD1. V lost 0 bases and J lost 8; bases outside the gene matches: 6. The CDR3 contains 15 residues. The germline CDR1 and CDR2 sequences are ENHRY and SYGVKD. In DNA, the CDR3 is TGTGCCATCAGTGAGTCGAGGGGACAGGGGAGAGGCTACACCTTC. Its protein is CAISESRGQGRGYTF.